The clone carrying this T cell receptor (beta chain) was observed at least ten times. This CDR3 is 13 amino acids long. The V gene lost 5 bases and the J gene lost 5 bases, with 12 bases spanning the gap. Germline CDR1 reads SNHLY; CDR2 reads FYNNEI. The sample belongs to a study of T cells in Graves' hyperthyroidism and ophthalmopathy. Template material for amplifying TCR beta CDR3 regions consisted of RNA transcripts. HTBI primers were used for first-round RT-PCR of the TCR CDR3. TCRdb processed the multiplex PCR reads anew with MiXCR; each CDR3 protein has one entry. Of around 290,000 distinct CDR3 sequences in the sample, about 17% were seen once.

This chain connects TRBV2 to TRBJ2-5; D is uncertain. The sequenced sample consisted of blood. The source of this sequence is a woman aged 60-70 years with Graves' ophthalmopathy. CDR3 protein: CASSPIIPETQYF. CDR3 DNA: TGTGCCAGCAGTCCCATTATACCGGAGACCCAGTACTTC.